These 21 T cell receptor beta chains were sequenced from one sample in a study of naive and memory T cell subsets. Amplification of ligated cDNA took four PCR rounds with SP2 and nested alpha and beta constant primers. TCRdb ran MiXCR on the UMI-ligation and nested PCR reads and lists one entry per CDR3 protein. Of over 11,000 distinct CDR3 sequences listed, roughly 5.2% are singletons. The treatment here: skin biopsy from PPD injection site in Mantoux-positive individual. The library had UMIs added by 3' ligation of an oligonucleotide to TCR cDNA. Sequencing used skin, obtained from a tuberculin skin test site. These receptors originate from an adult in good health.

This clonotype was found many times. The chain couples TRBV7-2 to TRBJ1-6, with TRBD1 matching 9 bases. Germline V gives CDR1 SGHTA, CDR2 FQGNSA. The CDR3 sequence is 15 residues long. V shed 3 bases, J shed 7 bases, and the junction held 4 bases outside the gene matches. The CDR3 nucleotides are TGTGCCAGCAGCTTCCAGGGGACAGGGAATTCACCCCTCCACTTT. Protein product: CASSFQGTGNSPLHF.

As to this clonotype: This may arise from a read error, as a much more abundant clone is one base away. The rearrangement uses TRBV28 and TRBJ2-7; 8 nucleotides line up with TRBD2. CDR1 MDHEN and CDR2 SYDVKM come from the germline V gene. The CDR3 loop spans 15 amino acids. With V trimmed by 7 bases and J by 4 bases, 12 bases remained unmatched. CDR3 residues: CASTSLSGGCYEQYF. DNA for the CDR3: TGTGCCAGCACCTCTTTGAGCGGGGGATGTTACGAGCAGTACTTC.

The rearrangement uses TRBV5-1 and TRBJ2-3; D may be TRBD2 (6 bases). The CDR3 consists of 14 residues. Germline lookup yields CDR1 SGHRS and CDR2 YFSETQ. V lost 4 bases, J lost 5 bases, and 14 bases lay in between. CDR3 in amino acids: CASSKGEVGDTQYF. In DNA, the CDR3 is TGCGCCAGCAGCAAAGGGGAGGTAGGAGATACGCAGTATTTT.

This clonotype was seen a handful of times. The chain couples TRBV4-1 to TRBJ1-2; no firm D call. V was cut by 4 bases and J by 7 bases, with 22 bases left in between. This CDR3 spans 16 amino acids. Germline lookup yields CDR1 MGHRA and CDR2 YSYEKL. CDR3 nucleotide sequence: TGCGCCAGCAGCCGGGCCGGCGGGGAATTTGGTCTTGGCTACACCTTC. Translation gives CASSRAGGEFGLGYTF.

In this sample, this clonotype turned up many times. The chain is built from TRBV20-1 and TRBJ2-4; tentatively, D is TRBD2 (7 bases). The V end was cut by 4 bases, the J end by 9 bases, with 19 bases between. The CDR3 loop spans 14 amino acids. The germline V gene has CDR1 DFQATT and CDR2 SNEGSKA (reference sequence). CDR3 DNA sequence: TGCAGTGCTAATAGGCCCGGGGGGCGCGGCATTCAGTACTTC. This translates into CSANRPGGRGIQYF.

In this sample, this clonotype is medium-sized. The chain recombines TRBV4-3 with TRBJ1-4, with TRBD1 identical over 8 bases. V lost 0 bases to trimming and J lost 7 bases; unmatched junction nucleotides: 16. Looked up from germline, CDR1 is LGHNA and CDR2 is YSLEER. The CDR3 totals 19 residues. Written as DNA, the CDR3 is TGCGCCAGCAGCCAAGATATTGGCAGGGGGCGACCCACCCCTGAAAAACTGTTTTTT. Translation gives CASSQDIGRGRPTPEKLFF.

At least ten counts were recorded for this clonotype. The chain links TRBV6-2 or TRBV6-3 to TRBJ1-2; D gene ambiguous. This CDR3 comprises 12 residues. Germline CDR1 reads MNHEY; CDR2 reads SVGEGT. V shed 4 bases and J shed 6 bases, with 9 bases lying between them. The CDR3 coding sequence is TGTGCCAGCAGTTTCCAGGAACATGGCTACACCTTC. This codes for CASSFQEHGYTF.

This clonotype was counted only a few times. The chain recombines TRBV5-6 with TRBJ1-5, with 7 bases matching TRBD1. CDR3 length: 15 amino acids. Germline V gene lookup returns CDR1 SGHDT and CDR2 YYEEEE. J was trimmed by 6 bases and V by 3 bases; bases with no gene match: 9. CDR3 bases: TGTGCCAGCAGCTCAAGGGGGCGCAGGGGTCAGCCCCAGCATTTT. This codes for CASSSRGRRGQPQHF.

There are many counts of this clonotype. The chain has TRBV7-9 and TRBJ2-5; 9 nucleotides align to TRBD2. This CDR3 region has 14 residues. CDR1 and CDR2 from the germline V gene are SEHNR and FQNEAQ (reference sequence). Trimming took 3 bases from V and 5 from J; bases not matched to a gene: 4. The CDR3 loop is CASSLTSGVETQYF. As DNA, the CDR3 is TGTGCCAGCAGCTTGACTAGCGGTGTTGAGACCCAGTACTTC.

This clonotype was detected ten times or more. The rearrangement uses TRBV7-3 and TRBJ2-1; no firm D call. Trimming took off 0 bases at V and 6 bases at J, with 9 bases between the two ends. The CDR3 contains 14 residues. Germline assignment: CDR1 SGHTA and CDR2 FQGTGA. CDR3 sequence (DNA): TGTGCCAGCAGCTTAACGGGTACGATCAATGAGCAGTTCTTC. Translating gives CASSLTGTINEQFF.

This clonotype was counted at least ten times. The gene calls are TRBV6-5 and TRBJ2-1; 7 positions match TRBD1. V shed 2 bases, J shed 9 bases, and the junction held 10 bases outside the gene matches. Germline CDR1 reads MNHEY; CDR2 reads SVGAGI. This CDR3 contains 15 residues. The CDR3 reads CASSYGTDFFSEQFF. CDR3 DNA sequence: TGTGCCAGCAGTTACGGGACAGACTTTTTCAGTGAGCAGTTCTTC.

This clonotype was observed at least ten times. The genes are TRBV20-1 and TRBJ1-3; 11 bases are a match to TRBD1. With V trimmed by 4 bases and J by 8 bases, 16 bases remained unmatched. Germline CDR1 reads DFQATT; CDR2 reads SNEGSKA (reference sequence). This CDR3 has 17 amino acids. The CDR3: CSATPDRDRGTVDTIYF. CDR3 sequence (DNA): TGCAGTGCTACACCCGACCGGGACAGGGGGACGGTAGACACCATATATTTT.

This clonotype was seen many times. The chain recombines TRBV7-9 with TRBJ2-2; 7 bases are shared with TRBD2. This CDR3 comprises 14 residues. Germline V gene lookup returns CDR1 SEHNR and CDR2 FQNEAQ (reference sequence). Losses at the gene ends were 3 bases for V and 4 bases for J; bases not matched to a gene: 2. The CDR3 DNA follows: TGTGCCAGCAGCTTGCGGGGGATCACCGGGGAGCTGTTTTTT. Its protein product is CASSLRGITGELFF. Filled out from reference TRBV7-9 and TRBJ2-2, the complete variable domain reads DTGVSQNPRHKITKRGQNVTFRCDPISEHNRLYWYRQTLGQGPEFLTYFQNEAQLEKSRLLSDRFSAERPKGSFSTLEIQRTEQGDSAMYLCASSLRGITGELFFGEGSRLTVL.

CDR3 protein: CASGQGWSRQFF. The CDR3 coding sequence is TGTGCTAGTGGACAGGGGTGGTCCAGGCAGTTCTTC. J is TRBJ2-1 and V is TRBV12-5; 7 bases match TRBD1. This CDR3 has 12 residues. The germline gives CDR1 LGHNT, CDR2 FRNRAP. V was pared by 6 bases and J by 12 bases, with 8 bases of the junction left unmatched.

This chain uses TRBV5-4 with TRBJ2-5; TRBD1 is a possible D gene (5 bases). This CDR3 is built from 13 residues. Germline V lookup: CDR1 SGHNT, CDR2 YYREEE (reference sequence). V lost 0 bases and J lost 3, with 6 bases in between. In DNA form, the CDR3 reads TGTGCCAGCAGCTTGGCAGGGAAAGAGACCCAGTACTTC. Residues: CASSLAGKETQYF.

This clonotype was recorded at least ten times. The chain's CDR3 is CSASPGQGTSYEQYF. CDR3 DNA: TGCAGTGCTAGCCCCGGACAGGGTACCTCCTACGAGCAGTACTTC. This rearrangement joins TRBV20-1 to TRBJ2-7; the match to TRBD1 covers 8 bases. The CDR3 has 15 amino acids. The V and J ends lost 3 bases and 0 bases, in that order; junction bases with no gene match: 7. In germline, CDR1 is DFQATT, CDR2 SNEGSKA (reference sequence).

This clonotype is labeled as medium-sized. The rearrangement uses TRBV5-1 and TRBJ2-1, with D perhaps TRBD2 (5 bases). With 0 bases removed from V and 0 bases from J, the gap between germline ends came to 7 bases. CDR1 is SGHRS and CDR2 is YFSETQ in the germline V gene. CDR3 length: 15 residues. Here the CDR3 DNA reads TGCGCCAGCAGCTTGGGAGCGGCCTCCTACAATGAGCAGTTCTTC. Its translation is CASSLGAASYNEQFF.

By sample fraction, this clonotype is medium-sized. This rearrangement joins TRBV29-1 to TRBJ2-1; 10 bases match TRBD2. The CDR3 runs to 13 residues. From germline, CDR1 is SQVTM and CDR2 ANQGSEA. J gave up 7 bases and V 4 bases, and 4 bases lay outside the gene matches. DNA for the CDR3: TGCAGCGTTGTTGGACTAGCGGAGAATGAGCAGTTCTTC. Its translation: CSVVGLAENEQFF.

This clonotype was found many times. The chain carries TRBV11-2 and TRBJ2-7, with 7 bases lining up with TRBD2. This CDR3 has 16 residues. V lost 5 bases and J lost 5; bases outside the gene matches: 15. Looked up from germline, CDR1 is SGHAT and CDR2 is FQNNGV. The CDR3 region is CASSPTLREEVHEQYF. The CDR3 nucleotides read TGTGCCAGCAGCCCTACTCTCCGGGAGGAAGTCCACGAGCAGTACTTC.

This clonotype was counted ten times or more. The V call is TRBV11-2, the J call TRBJ2-5; maybe TRBD2 (6 bases). Germline CDR1 and CDR2: SGHAT and FQNNGV. The CDR3 is 12 residues long. Trimming stripped 3 bases from V and 7 bases from J, with 9 bases between. The CDR3 coding sequence is TGTGCCAGCAGCTTGGAGGGTTCGACCCAGTACTTC. Its translation: CASSLEGSTQYF.

This clonotype was seen a handful of times. V is TRBV5-1 and J is TRBJ2-5; D gene unclear. The length of the CDR3 is 13 residues. Germline V gene lookup returns CDR1 SGHRS and CDR2 YFSETQ. The V end lost 0 bases, the J end lost 10 bases, and 13 bases lay between the germline ends. In DNA, the CDR3 is TGCGCCAGCAGCTTGGGGTTTGGCGCCGACCAGTACTTC. It is translated as CASSLGFGADQYF.